This TCR beta chain emerged from a study of T cells in Graves' hyperthyroidism and ophthalmopathy (dated by TCRdb to about 2019). For the study in its entirety: Peripheral blood samples were taken at initial diagnosis, before any treatment was given. The 75 to 100 discovery patients were randomly split 7:3 into training and test sets. Thyroid tissue and blood T-cell repertoires from more than 5 Graves' hyperthyroidism patients were also compared in the study. A discovery cohort of fewer than 110 patients, 43 with Graves' ophthalmopathy and over 55 with stable Graves' hyperthyroidism, was used to find distinguishing TCR V-J signatures. TCR Vbeta CDR3 sequencing of 120 to 150 peripheral blood samples (around 45 ophthalmopathy, roughly 74 hyperthyroidism and approximately 17 progressor patients) is reported in the paper. After blood sampling, hyperthyroidism patients were treated with methimazole at a starting dose of 30 mg daily, and ophthalmopathy patients were treated with high-dose intravenous methylprednisolone. Prospective prediction of ophthalmopathy was tested in an independent validation cohort consisting of roughly 19 hyperthyroidism patients and 17 patients who later progressed to ophthalmopathy.

Amplification of TCR beta CDR3 regions was carried out from RNA transcripts. For the first round of RT-PCR on the TCR CDR3, the HTBI primer set was used together with the Qiagen OneStep RT-PCR kit. A second multiplex PCR round built the libraries, followed by size selection and purification. Sequencing of the libraries was done on an Illumina HiSeq2000 using paired-end 100 bp reads. As for how the authors treated the data: SOAPnuke was used to process the raw data, with reads discarded if the reads contained adapters or uncalled bases, had a mean Phred below 15, or lacked an exact constant-primer or identifier match. High-quality paired reads were merged with COPE v1.2.5, and unique nucleotide sequences were defined as clonotypes. Clonotypes were aligned to IMGT TRBV, TRBD and TRBJ reference segments using MiTCR v1.1. The analysis included only V-J combinations with a frequency above 0.0001, which together covered more than 98% of the repertoires. A TCS score was defined as the ratio of F50 (clonal expansion) to E x V (chaos), with BLOSUM62-based TCRdist applied between CDR3 peptides within each V-J. Welch's t-statistics and random forest reduced around 520 V-J features to 10 to 15, which were used in a naive Bayes classifier (R e1071). TCRdb trimmed the raw reads at Q25, called clones with MiXCR and kept productive beta chains. CDR3 protein sequences are deduplicated, and each keeps its most common genes and DNA. What appears here as the V and J calls and clone size reflects TCRdb's work, not the paper's. Present in this sample are a few hundred thousand distinct CDR3 sequences, 13% to 15% of which were seen just once. The ten top clones hold about 20% of the sample.

Concerning this clonotype itself: Its antigen has not been determined. No per-base quality is available; no much larger clone lies one base away.

The paper as a whole reports these results and caveats: Sample size was not statistically predetermined, and investigators were not blinded to group allocation. Ophthalmopathy was separated from stable hyperthyroidism by a 13 V-J signature model, with approximately 90% sensitivity and about 81% specificity obtained in cross-validation and 80%/75% obtained in testing. In validation, the model predicted progression to ophthalmopathy with over 60% sensitivity and about 73% specificity, a median of around six months before onset. Most expanded thyroid clonotypes (frequency above 0.001) were also detected in blood, a finding suggesting that blood repertoires may reflect thyroid immune responses.

Moderately to severely active disease, a Clinical Activity Score of at least 3, a NOSPECS grade of at least 4, and a duration under 3 months were present in ophthalmopathy patients. Exclusion was applied to patients with uncontrolled infections, other autoimmune diseases, pregnancy or lactation. Diagnoses were established on the basis of clinical symptoms, serum thyroxine and TRAb, thyroid ultrasound, and orbital computed tomography. PBMCs were separated from 10 ml of fresh peripheral blood using Ficoll-Paque density gradient centrifugation. Trizol reagent was used to extract total RNA, and RNA quality was then checked on an Agilent 2100 Bioanalyzer. The V and J ends are trimmed by 1 base and 2 bases, leaving 11 bases between them. Measured from the cysteine to the phenylalanine, the CDR3 is 15 residues long. The CDR3 DNA has 45 bases and is translated from base 1. The germline V gene yields SGDLS for CDR1 and YYNGEE for CDR2.

Sequenced input: blood. The source is a woman aged 25 to 45 with Graves' ophthalmopathy. In this chain, TRBV9 is recombined with TRBJ2-3, with no confidently assigned D gene. The encoded CDR3 is CASSVLADPTDTQYF. The bases read TGTGCCAGCAGCGTATTAGCAGACCCCACAGATACGCAGTATTTT.